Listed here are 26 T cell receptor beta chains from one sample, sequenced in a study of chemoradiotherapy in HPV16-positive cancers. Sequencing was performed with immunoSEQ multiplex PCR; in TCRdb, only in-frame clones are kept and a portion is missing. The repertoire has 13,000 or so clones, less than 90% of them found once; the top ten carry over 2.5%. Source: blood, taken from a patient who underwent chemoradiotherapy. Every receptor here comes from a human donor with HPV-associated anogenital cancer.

CDR3 DNA sequence: TGTGCCAGCAGTGGGCCGGGTAGCGGGGGGGCCGGCACCGGGGAGCTGTTTTTT. This codes for CASSGPGSGGAGTGELFF. The chain links TRBV6-1 to TRBJ2-2, with 11 bases that match TRBD2. CDR1 is MNHNS and CDR2 is SASEGT in the germline V gene. V gave up 4 bases and J gave up 4 bases; unmatched junction bases: 11. This CDR3 contains 18 residues.

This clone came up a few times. The CDR3 here is CASSPPGGSEPQHF. The CDR3 DNA reads as TGTGCCAGCTCACCACCGGGAGGATCTGAGCCCCAGCATTTT. The V gene is TRBV18, the J gene TRBJ1-5; D call uncertain. CDR3 length: 14 amino acids. Germline values: CDR1 KGHSH, CDR2 LQKENI. Trimming took off 0 bases at V and 8 bases at J, with 11 bases between the two ends.

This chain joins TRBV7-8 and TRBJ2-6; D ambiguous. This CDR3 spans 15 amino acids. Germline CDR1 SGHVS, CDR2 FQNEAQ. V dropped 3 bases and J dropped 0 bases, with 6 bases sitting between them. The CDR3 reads CASSLDSSGANVLTF. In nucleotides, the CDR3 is TGTGCCAGCAGCTTGGATAGCTCTGGGGCCAACGTCCTGACTTTC.

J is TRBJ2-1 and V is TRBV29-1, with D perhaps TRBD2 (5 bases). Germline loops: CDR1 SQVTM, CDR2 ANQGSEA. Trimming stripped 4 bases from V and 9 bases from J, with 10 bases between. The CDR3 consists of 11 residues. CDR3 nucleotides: TGCAGCGTTGTGGGAGTACTTGAGCAGTTCTTC. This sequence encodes CSVVGVLEQFF.

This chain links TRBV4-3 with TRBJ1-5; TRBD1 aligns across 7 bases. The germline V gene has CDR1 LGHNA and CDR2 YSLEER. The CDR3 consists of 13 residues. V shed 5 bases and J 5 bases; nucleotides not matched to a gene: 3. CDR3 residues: CASSSDRDQPQHF. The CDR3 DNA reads TGCGCCAGCAGCTCCGACAGGGATCAGCCCCAGCATTTT.

CDR3 amino acids: CASKEAHNEQFF. The CDR3 nucleotides read TGTGCCAGTAAGGAGGCCCACAATGAGCAGTTCTTC. This chain links TRBV19 with TRBJ2-1; weak D call: TRBD2 (5 bases). Germline values: CDR1 LNHDA, CDR2 SQIVND (reference sequence). This CDR3 has 12 amino acids. Trimming shortened V by 7 bases and J by 5 bases, and 9 bases separated the two germline ends.

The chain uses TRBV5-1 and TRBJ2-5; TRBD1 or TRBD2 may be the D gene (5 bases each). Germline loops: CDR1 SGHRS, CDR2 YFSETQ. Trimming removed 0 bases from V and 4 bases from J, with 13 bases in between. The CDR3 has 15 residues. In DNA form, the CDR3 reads TGCGCCAGCAGCTTGGCCTTGGGGGATACAGAGACCCAGTACTTC. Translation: CASSLALGDTETQYF. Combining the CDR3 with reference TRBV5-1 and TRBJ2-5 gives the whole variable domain KAGVTQTPRYLIKTRGQQVTLSCSPISGHRSVSWYQQTPGQGLQFLFEYFSETQRNKGNFPGRFSGRQFSNSRSEMNVSTLELGDSALYLCASSLALGDTETQYFGPGTRLLVL.

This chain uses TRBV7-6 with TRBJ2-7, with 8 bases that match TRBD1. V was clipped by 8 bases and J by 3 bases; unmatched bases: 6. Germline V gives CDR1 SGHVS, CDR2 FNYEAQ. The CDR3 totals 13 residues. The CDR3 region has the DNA TGTGCCAGCTCAGGGGGCCCTAGCTACGAGCAGTACTTC. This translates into CASSGGPSYEQYF.

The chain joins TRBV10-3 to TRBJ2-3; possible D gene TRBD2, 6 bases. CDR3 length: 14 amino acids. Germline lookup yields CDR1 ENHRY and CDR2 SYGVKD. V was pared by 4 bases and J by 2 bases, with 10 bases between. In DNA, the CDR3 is TGTGCCATCAGTGGAGGACTAACCACAGATACGCAGTATTTT. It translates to CAISGGLTTDTQYF.

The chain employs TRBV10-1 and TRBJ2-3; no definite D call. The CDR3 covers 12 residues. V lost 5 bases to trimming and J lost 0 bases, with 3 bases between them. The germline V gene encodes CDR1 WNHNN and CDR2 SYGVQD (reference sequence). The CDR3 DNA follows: TGCGCCAGCAGTTACAGCACAGATACGCAGTATTTT. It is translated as CASSYSTDTQYF.

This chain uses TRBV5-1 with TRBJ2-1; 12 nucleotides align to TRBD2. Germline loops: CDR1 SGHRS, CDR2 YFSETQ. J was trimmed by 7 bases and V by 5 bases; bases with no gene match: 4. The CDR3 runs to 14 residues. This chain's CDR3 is CASSTSGGFNEQFF. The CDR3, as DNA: TGCGCCAGCAGTACTAGCGGGGGGTTTAATGAGCAGTTCTTC. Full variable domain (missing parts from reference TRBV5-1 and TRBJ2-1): KAGVTQTPRYLIKTRGQQVTLSCSPISGHRSVSWYQQTPGQGLQFLFEYFSETQRNKGNFPGRFSGRQFSNSRSEMNVSTLELGDSALYLCASSTSGGFNEQFFGPGTRLTVL.

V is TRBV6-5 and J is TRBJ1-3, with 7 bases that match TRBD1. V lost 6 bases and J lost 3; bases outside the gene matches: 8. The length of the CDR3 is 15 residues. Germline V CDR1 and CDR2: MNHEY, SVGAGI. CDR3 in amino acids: CASRLMGQLGNTIYF. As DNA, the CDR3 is TGTGCCAGCAGACTGATGGGACAGCTTGGAAACACCATATATTTT.

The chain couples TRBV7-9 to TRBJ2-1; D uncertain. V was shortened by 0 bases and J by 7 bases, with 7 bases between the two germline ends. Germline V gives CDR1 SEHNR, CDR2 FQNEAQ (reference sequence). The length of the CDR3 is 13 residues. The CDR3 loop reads CASSLAGSNEQFF. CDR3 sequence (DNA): TGTGCCAGCAGCTTAGCTGGATCAAATGAGCAGTTCTTC. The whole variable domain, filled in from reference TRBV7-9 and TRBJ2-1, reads DTGVSQNPRHKITKRGQNVTFRCDPISEHNRLYWYRQTLGQGPEFLTYFQNEAQLEKSRLLSDRFSAERPKGSFSTLEIQRTEQGDSAMYLCASSLAGSNEQFFGPGTRLTVL.

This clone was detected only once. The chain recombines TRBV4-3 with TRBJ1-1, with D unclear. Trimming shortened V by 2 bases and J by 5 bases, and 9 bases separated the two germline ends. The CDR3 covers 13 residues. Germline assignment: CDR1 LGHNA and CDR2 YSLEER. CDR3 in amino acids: CASSQIPGTEAFF. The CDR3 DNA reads TGCGCCAGCAGCCAAATCCCGGGAACTGAAGCTTTCTTT.

CDR3 DNA sequence: TGTGCCAGCAGCAAAAACGTGCGGGAGACCCAGTACTTC. It yields the protein CASSKNVRETQYF. The chain carries TRBV9 and TRBJ2-5, with D unclear. The V gene lost 4 bases and the J gene lost 5 bases, with 12 bases spanning the gap. Germline V gene data show CDR1 as SGDLS and CDR2 as YYNGEE. The CDR3 is made up of 13 amino acids.

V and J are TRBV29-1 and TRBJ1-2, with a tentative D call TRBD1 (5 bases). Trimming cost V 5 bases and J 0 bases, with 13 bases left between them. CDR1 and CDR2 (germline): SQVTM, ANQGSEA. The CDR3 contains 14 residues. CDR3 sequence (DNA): TGCAGCGTTCCCCTGACAGACCCTAACTATGGCTACACCTTC. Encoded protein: CSVPLTDPNYGYTF.

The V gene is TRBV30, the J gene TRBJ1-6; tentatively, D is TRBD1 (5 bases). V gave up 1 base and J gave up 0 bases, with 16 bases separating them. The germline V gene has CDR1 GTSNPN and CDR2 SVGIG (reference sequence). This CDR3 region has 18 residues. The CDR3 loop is CAWSGQGVRGSYNSPLHF. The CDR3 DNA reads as TGTGCCTGGAGTGGTCAGGGCGTAAGGGGCTCCTATAATTCACCCCTCCACTTT.

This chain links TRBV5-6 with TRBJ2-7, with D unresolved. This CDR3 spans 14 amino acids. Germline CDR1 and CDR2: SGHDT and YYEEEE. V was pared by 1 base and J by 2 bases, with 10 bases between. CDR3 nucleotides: TGTGCCAGCAGCTTGAGGATCCCAGCCTACGAGCAGTACTTC. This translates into CASSLRIPAYEQYF.

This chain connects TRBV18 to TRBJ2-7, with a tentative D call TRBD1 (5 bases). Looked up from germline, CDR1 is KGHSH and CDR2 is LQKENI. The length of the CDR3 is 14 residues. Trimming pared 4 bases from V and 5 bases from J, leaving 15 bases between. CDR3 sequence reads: CASSRTGSRDEQYF. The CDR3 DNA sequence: TGTGCCAGCTCACGCACAGGTTCTAGGGACGAGCAGTACTTC.

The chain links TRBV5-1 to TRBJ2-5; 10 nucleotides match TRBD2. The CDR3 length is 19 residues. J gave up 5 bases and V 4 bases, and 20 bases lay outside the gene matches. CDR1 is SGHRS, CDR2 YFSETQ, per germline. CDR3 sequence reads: CASSPGLAGASAWLETQYF. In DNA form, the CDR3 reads TGCGCCAGCAGCCCGGGCCTAGCGGGGGCCAGCGCCTGGTTGGAGACCCAGTACTTC.

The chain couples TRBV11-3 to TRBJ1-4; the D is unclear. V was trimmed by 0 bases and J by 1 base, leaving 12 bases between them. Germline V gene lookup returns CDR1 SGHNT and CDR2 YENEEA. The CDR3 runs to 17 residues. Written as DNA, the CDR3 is TGTGCCAGCAGCTTAGACCCAGTCCCGGGAACTAATGAAAAACTGTTTTTT. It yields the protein CASSLDPVPGTNEKLFF. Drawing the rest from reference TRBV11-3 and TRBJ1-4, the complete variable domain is EAGVVQSPRYKIIEKKQPVAFWCNPISGHNTLYWYLQNLGQGPELLIRYENEEAVDDSQLPKDRFSAERLKGVDSTLKIQPAELGDSAVYLCASSLDPVPGTNEKLFFGSGTQLSVL.

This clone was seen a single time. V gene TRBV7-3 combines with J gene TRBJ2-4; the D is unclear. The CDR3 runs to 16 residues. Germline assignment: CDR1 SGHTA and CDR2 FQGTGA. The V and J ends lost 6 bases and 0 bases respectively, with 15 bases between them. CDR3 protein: CASSSNSPLAKNIQYF. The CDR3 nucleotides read TGTGCCAGCAGTAGCAACAGCCCTCTAGCCAAAAACATTCAGTACTTC.

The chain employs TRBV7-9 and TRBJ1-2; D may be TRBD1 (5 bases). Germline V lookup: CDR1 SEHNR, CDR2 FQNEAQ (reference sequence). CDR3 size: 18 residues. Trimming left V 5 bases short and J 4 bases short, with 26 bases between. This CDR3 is CASSAKQVGLLLVYGYTF. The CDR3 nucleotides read TGTGCCAGCAGCGCGAAACAGGTCGGGCTACTCCTTGTCTATGGCTACACCTTC. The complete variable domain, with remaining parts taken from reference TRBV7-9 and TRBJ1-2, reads DTGVSQNPRHKITKRGQNVTFRCDPISEHNRLYWYRQTLGQGPEFLTYFQNEAQLEKSRLLSDRFSAERPKGSFSTLEIQRTEQGDSAMYLCASSAKQVGLLLVYGYTFGSGTRLTVV.

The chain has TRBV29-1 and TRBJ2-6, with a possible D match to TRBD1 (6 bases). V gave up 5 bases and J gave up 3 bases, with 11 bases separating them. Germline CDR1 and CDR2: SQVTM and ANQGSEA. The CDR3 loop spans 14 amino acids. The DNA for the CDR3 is TGCAGCGTTTGGGGGCAAATTGGGGCCAACGTCCTGACTTTC. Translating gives CSVWGQIGANVLTF. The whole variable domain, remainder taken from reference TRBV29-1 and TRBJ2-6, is SAVISQKPSRDICQRGTSLTIQCQVDSQVTMMFWYRQQPGQSLTLIATANQGSEATYESGFVIDKFPISRPNLTFSTLTVSNMSPEDSSIYLCSVWGQIGANVLTFGAGSRLTVL.

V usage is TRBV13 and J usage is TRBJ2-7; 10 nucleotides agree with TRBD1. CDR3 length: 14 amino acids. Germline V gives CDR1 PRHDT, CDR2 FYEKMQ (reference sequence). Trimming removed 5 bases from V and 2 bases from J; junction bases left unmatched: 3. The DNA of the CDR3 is TGTGCCAGCAGCGCCGGACAGGGGGCCTACGAGCAGTACTTC. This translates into CASSAGQGAYEQYF. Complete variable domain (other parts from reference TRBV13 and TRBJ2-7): AAGVIQSPRHLIKEKRETATLKCYPIPRHDTVYWYQQGPGQDPQFLISFYEKMQSDKGSIPDRFSAQQFSDYHSELNMSSLELGDSALYFCASSAGQGAYEQYFGPGTRLTVT.

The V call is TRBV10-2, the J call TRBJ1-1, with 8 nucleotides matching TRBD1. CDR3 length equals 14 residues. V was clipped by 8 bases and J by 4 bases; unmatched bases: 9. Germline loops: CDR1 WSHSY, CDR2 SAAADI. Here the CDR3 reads CASDRGHGATEAFF. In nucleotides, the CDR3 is TGCGCCAGCGACAGGGGACATGGGGCCACTGAAGCTTTCTTT.